Listed here are 5 T cell receptor beta chains from one sample, sequenced in a study of blood T cell repertoires in COVID-19. The protocol was immunoSEQ multiplex PCR, while the TCRdb copy is restricted to in-frame clones and leaves out a portion. The sample lists fewer than 250,000 clones, 87% occurring once. The sample taken for sequencing was PBMCs or T cells enriched from blood (not recorded which). Receptor source: a man aged 25-45 years who had recovered from COVID-19.

The V and J genes are TRBV30 and TRBJ1-6; 9 nucleotides align to TRBD1. This CDR3 comprises 16 residues. Germline V lookup: CDR1 GTSNPN, CDR2 SVGIG (reference sequence). V shed 5 bases and J 4 bases; nucleotides not matched to a gene: 9. CDR3 nucleotide sequence: TGTGCCTGGGACACGACAGGGGGAATTTATAATTCACCCCTCCACTTT. Translated: CAWDTTGGIYNSPLHF.

V and J are TRBV2 and TRBJ1-4, with D maybe TRBD1 (5 bases). The CDR3 sequence is 19 residues long. V lost 2 bases, J lost 8 bases, and 27 bases lay in between. Germline assignment: CDR1 SNHLY and CDR2 FYNNEI. The CDR3 DNA reads TGTGCCAGCAGTGAAAGAATATTCGGGACTGCCCATAATGAGGAAAAACTGTTTTTT. Residues: CASSERIFGTAHNEEKLFF.

This chain connects TRBV9 to TRBJ2-7; TRBD2 matches 9 bases. The CDR3 is made up of 16 amino acids. V lost 0 bases to trimming and J lost 1 base; unmatched junction nucleotides: 5. The germline CDR1 and CDR2 sequences are SGDLS and YYNGEE. The CDR3 protein is CASSVGGGASSYEQYF. The CDR3 DNA reads as TGTGCCAGCAGCGTAGGCGGGGGGGCATCGTCCTACGAGCAGTACTTC. Full variable domain (rest looked up from reference TRBV9 and TRBJ2-7): DSGVTQTPKHLITATGQRVTLRCSPRSGDLSVYWYQQSLDQGLQFLIQYYNGEERAKGNILERFSAQQFPDLHSELNLSSLELGDSALYFCASSVGGGASSYEQYFGPGTRLTVT.

The V and J genes are TRBV3-1 (or the pseudogene TRBV3-2) and TRBJ1-6, with D maybe TRBD1 (6 bases). The V end was cut by 1 base, the J end by 7 bases, with 14 bases between. The CDR3 totals 16 residues. The V gene's germline CDR1 is LGHDT and CDR2 YNNKEL (reference sequence). CDR3 nucleotide sequence: TGTGCCAGCAGCCAAGGCTGGGTTGGGGGCAATTCACCCCTCCACTTT. Residues: CASSQGWVGGNSPLHF.

The count of this clone is one. CDR3 loop: CASSLTPGETQYF. CDR3 bases: TGTGCCAGCAGTCTCACCCCGGGGGAGACCCAGTACTTC. The chain recombines TRBV5-4 with TRBJ2-5; a weak D match, TRBD2 (5 bases). V was cut by 5 bases and J by 5 bases, with 13 bases left in between. Germline CDR1 is SGHNT and CDR2 is YYREEE (reference sequence). CDR3 size: 13 residues.